The T cell receptor (beta chain) described here comes from a study of T cell changes during pregnancy in multiple sclerosis. The assay was immunoSEQ multiplex PCR, and TCRdb's table has in-frame clones only and misses some. The table lists around 26,000 clones, more than 75% of them singletons. The V end lost 5 bases, the J end lost 2 bases, and 9 bases lay between the germline ends. Germline CDR1 MNHEY, CDR2 SVGAGI. This CDR3 has 13 amino acids. This chain links TRBV6-5 with TRBJ1-2; the D is unclear. This specimen consisted of CD4+ T cells from peripheral blood mononuclear cells, obtained in the first trimester of pregnancy. The origin of this receptor is a female donor in good health, enrolled as a control in a pregnancy study. CDR3 amino acids: CASSTDMNYGYTF. The CDR3 nucleotides read TGTGCCAGCAGTACCGACATGAACTATGGCTACACCTTC.